This T cell receptor (beta chain) comes out of a study of blood T cells in healthy people across ages (dated by TCRdb to between 2014 and 2017). About the investigation overall: Template switching captured roughly one uniquely barcoded TCR beta cDNA molecule per two T cells in model experiments. Using deep sequencing normalized with unique cDNA molecular identifiers, the study measured how TCR beta repertoire diversity changes with age. The donors were split into four age groups: young (average 16 years), middle-aged (about 40), aged (62) and long-lived (more than 80). Using the same blood draw, the study looked at two additional independent replicas of 1 million unique cDNA reads for two donors, one aged 18 to 30 and the other aged 80 or older.

Findings and caveats that apply to the study as a whole: The percentage of naive T cells measured by flow cytometry correlated strongly with observed TCR beta diversity. The CMV infection status of donors was not known, potentially confounding age-related changes in expanded clonotypes. Since profiling was done on bulk unsorted PBMCs, naive and antigen-experienced compartments could not be conclusively compared. Compared with the aged group, the long-lived group had more naive CD4+ T cells, fewer expanded clones and increased TCR diversity, suggesting age selection. As age increased, observed TCR beta diversity per million T cells dropped in a roughly linear way, and a significant reduction was already evident by age approximately 40. Estimates of total diversity based on one million sequenced T cells were regarded as lower bounds and as underestimates.

Donors were roughly 40 systemically healthy Caucasian individuals from Russia aged about 6 to 100 years. Each donor gave roughly 9.5 milliliters of peripheral blood, collected into EDTA-treated Vacutainer tubes. PBMCs were isolated by Ficoll-Paque density-gradient centrifugation, with at least 7 million obtained per sample. Total RNA was extracted from PBMCs with Trizol reagent, with at least 6 micrograms obtained per sample. Naive CD45RAhigh/CD27high T cell percentages were measured by flow cytometry on a PBMC aliquot from every donor. This clonotype was detected a few times. The target of this receptor is not known. Base qualities were left out, and no much larger clone turns up one base away. CDR1 and CDR2 are read off the germline V gene as SGHTA and FQGNSA. From the cysteine through the phenylalanine, the CDR3 covers 15 amino acids. The only DNA kept is the CDR3, 45 bases in frame from the first base.

The library relied on 5' RACE. TCRdb records Illumina HiSeq 2500 as the sequencer. A second PCR of 7 to 11 cycles was performed with a sample-barcoded 5' primer and a J-beta primer mix. A template-switch 5' adaptor carrying 12 random nucleotides introduced a unique molecular identifier onto each TCR beta cDNA molecule. Each sample yielded at least 2.5 million CDR3-containing paired-end reads. First-strand cDNA was synthesized from all RNA with the Mint cDNA synthesis kit, primed by a TRBC-specific oligonucleotide. After uracil-DNA glycosylase treatment, a first 18-cycle PCR used universal primers M1SS and BC2_uni_R on all cDNA. As for the authors' bioinformatics: For normalization, 1 million high-quality reads were randomly selected from each sample, with every read carrying a distinct molecular identifier. Reads sharing molecular identifiers were discarded rather than binned into consensus sequences. CDR3 identification, clonotype clustering and error correction used MiTCR with a Q25 quality threshold and the strictest error-elimination algorithm. Lower-bound total TCR beta diversity was estimated with a nonparametric unseen species model using Euler transformation. TCRdb itself trimmed the public reads at Q25 with fastp, ran MiXCR and retained productive beta chains. Rows are unified per CDR3 protein, each entry keeping the most common DNA and genes. TCRdb assigned the V and J calls; the authors' analysis was not used. The sample profile shows more than 600,000 distinct CDR3 sequences; roughly 25% of them were found once. The top ten clones comprise more than 8% of the sample.

These data were also filed under a second study, of T cells of mothers and their children. The second source states: Donors were nine systemically healthy Caucasian individuals: three mothers and their six children. cDNA synthesis consumed the entire amount of extracted RNA, loaded at approximately 1.4 ug RNA in each 15 ul reaction. In the second PCR, the M1S primer introduced both the sample barcodes and 2-4 random nucleotides. Over 8.5 million TCR beta CDR3 reads were obtained for each mother, and millions of reads were obtained for each child. TCR recombination output is similarly shaped by thymic selection in related and unrelated pairs, with a minor effect exerted by inherited differences. Normalized repertoire overlap was always slightly but never significantly higher in related than unrelated mother-child pairs. No persistent microchimeric T cell clones were detected, at a sensitivity of approximately 90 clones per million clonotypes. In the study, deep NGS was used to compare the TCR beta repertoires of mothers and children, and features distinguishing related mother-child pairs from unrelated individuals were sought. The mean age was around 40 +/- 4 years for the mothers and about 12 +/- 4 years for the children. After adapter ligation was performed with NEBNext reagents, the libraries were sequenced on an Illumina HiSeq 2000 with 100+100 nt paired-end reads. To avoid cross-contamination, the mother libraries and the child libraries were prepared a month apart and sequenced in separate runs. For each donor, somewhere between 500,000 and 2,000,000 distinct TCR beta clonotypes were identified. Naive TCR beta clonotypes were estimated from low-frequency clonotypes matched to each donor's FACS-determined naive share, without sorting.

In this chain, TRBV7-2 is recombined with TRBJ2-5, with 11 bases aligning to TRBD2. The DNA end is more similar to TRBJ2-1, so the J call may be wrong. Sequencing used blood. This receptor was taken from a boy between 5 and 17 years old in good health. The CDR3 reads CASSSTSGDHNEQFF. The sequence in DNA is TGTGCCAGCAGCTCGACTAGCGGGGACCACAATGAGCAGTTCTTC.